The 31 T cell receptor beta chains listed next were all sequenced from one sample in a study of a mutant IDH1 vaccine in newly diagnosed glioma. Time point in this sample: baseline, week 1 (first vaccination visit). Regarding treatment: pre-vaccination baseline after standard-of-care therapy. Some clones are missing from TCRdb's copy, which holds only in-frame ones; the method was immunoSEQ multiplex PCR. Of tens of thousands of clones listed, over 65% are singletons. The material was PBMCs, obtained from a glioma patient treated with radiotherapy, temozolomide or both. The source of these receptors is a woman between 40 and 55 years old with glioma.

J is TRBJ2-3 and V is TRBV15; D uncertain. Trimming left V 3 bases short and J 1 base short, with 5 bases between. In germline, CDR1 is LNHNV, CDR2 YYDKDF (reference sequence). The CDR3 runs 13 residues. The CDR3 sequence: CATSRPRTDTQYF. The CDR3 DNA follows: TGTGCCACCAGCAGGCCACGCACAGATACGCAGTATTTT.

The chain recombines TRBV30 with TRBJ1-3, with D tentatively TRBD1 (6 bases). CDR3 size: 13 residues. V lost 3 bases and J 4 bases, leaving 10 bases between the germline ends. The V gene's germline CDR1 is GTSNPN and CDR2 SVGIG (reference sequence). Here the CDR3 reads CAWRRQGGNTIYF. The CDR3 nucleotides read TGTGCCTGGAGGCGTCAGGGGGGAAACACCATATATTTT.

V gene TRBV19 combines with J gene TRBJ2-5, with D perhaps matching TRBD2 (5 bases). V lost 4 bases, J lost 7 bases, and 13 bases lay in between. Germline V gives CDR1 LNHDA, CDR2 SQIVND (reference sequence). This CDR3 region has 13 residues. The CDR3 sequence is CASSKTPRGTQYF. The CDR3, as DNA: TGTGCCAGTAGTAAGACACCCCGGGGGACCCAGTACTTC. The complete variable domain, with remaining parts taken from reference TRBV19 and TRBJ2-5, reads DGGITQSPKYLFRKEGQNVTLSCEQNLNHDAMYWYRQDPGQGLRLIYYSQIVNDFQKGDIAEGYSVSREKKESFPLTVTSAQKNPTAFYLCASSKTPRGTQYFGPGTRLLVL.

The rearrangement joins TRBV5-4 to TRBJ2-7, with D possibly TRBD1 on 6 matching bases. The germline CDR1 and CDR2 sequences are SGHNT and YYREEE (reference sequence). The CDR3 runs to 12 residues. The V and J ends lost 4 bases and 11 bases respectively, with 16 bases between them. CDR3 in amino acids: CASSENRDTKYF. In DNA form, the CDR3 reads TGTGCCAGCAGCGAGAACCGGGACACTAAGTACTTC.

V gene TRBV7-2 combines with J gene TRBJ2-5, with D unresolved. Trimming left V 0 bases short and J 5 bases short, with 4 bases between. Germline assignment: CDR1 SGHTA and CDR2 FQGNSA. The CDR3 loop spans 12 amino acids. The CDR3 loop is CASSLARETQYF. The CDR3 region has the DNA TGTGCCAGCAGCTTAGCCAGGGAGACCCAGTACTTC.

This clone appeared a few times. The sample contains more than one DNA sequence encoding this CDR3. The chain uses TRBV7-9 and TRBJ1-5, with unresolved D. This CDR3 is 13 amino acids long. Per germline, CDR1 SEHNR and CDR2 FQNEAQ (reference sequence). Trimming removed 3 bases from V and 0 bases from J, with 3 bases in between. CDR3 sequence reads: CASSLNSNQPQHF. The CDR3 nucleotides are TGTGCCAGCAGCTTGAATAGCAATCAGCCCCAGCATTTT.

The CDR3 here is CASSADRLPNSPLHF. As DNA, the CDR3 is TGTGCCAGTAGTGCGGACCGACTGCCTAATTCACCCCTCCACTTT. The chain employs TRBV19 and TRBJ1-6; D unresolved. V gave up 5 bases and J gave up 6 bases, with 14 bases separating them. Germline V gene lookup returns CDR1 LNHDA and CDR2 SQIVND (reference sequence). This CDR3 contains 15 residues.

This sequence joins TRBV5-1 and TRBJ2-7, with D possibly being TRBD1 (6 bases). The CDR3 sequence is 12 residues long. CDR1 SGHRS and CDR2 YFSETQ come from the germline V gene. V lost 4 bases and J 6 bases, leaving 11 bases between the germline ends. Here the CDR3 DNA reads TGCGCCAGCAGCCCCACAGGGCCCGAGCAGTACTTC. The encoded protein is CASSPTGPEQYF.

CDR3 nucleotides: TGTGCCAGCAGCCCCCTTGGGGGACTAGCGGGGGGTCGTTCTAAGTTCTTC. Protein sequence: CASSPLGGLAGGRSKFF. The V call is TRBV7-2, the J call TRBJ2-1, with 15 bases matching TRBD2. Germline CDR1 reads SGHTA; CDR2 reads FQGNSA. The CDR3 length is 17 residues. V shed 5 bases and J 14 bases; nucleotides not matched to a gene: 16.

V usage is TRBV11-3 and J usage is TRBJ2-7; tentatively, D is TRBD2 (5 bases). Trimming removed 4 bases at V and 3 bases at J, with 7 bases between. This CDR3 region has 12 residues. CDR1 and CDR2 (germline): SGHNT, YENEEA. CDR3 in amino acids: CASSSRGYEQYF. Here the CDR3 DNA reads TGTGCCAGCAGCTCCCGGGGCTACGAGCAGTACTTC.

There are a few counts of this clone. V and J are TRBV10-3 and TRBJ2-1; no clear D. The germline CDR1 and CDR2 sequences are ENHRY and SYGVKD. This CDR3 region has 13 residues. V was pared by 2 bases and J by 8 bases, with 10 bases between. The CDR3 nucleotides read TGTGCCATCAGTGAGGGTGGGGTCGATGAGCAGTTCTTC. Translation gives CAISEGGVDEQFF.

The chain carries TRBV19 and TRBJ2-7, with TRBD1 identical over 7 bases. The CDR3 has 12 amino acids. The germline CDR1 and CDR2 sequences are LNHDA and SQIVND (reference sequence). V shed 5 bases, J shed 5 bases, and the junction held 3 bases outside the gene matches. The CDR3 here is CASSDRVHEQYF. CDR3 bases: TGTGCCAGTAGTGACAGGGTCCACGAGCAGTACTTC.

The rearrangement links TRBV19 to TRBJ2-3; D is unresolved. The CDR3 runs to 14 residues. Germline CDR1 LNHDA, CDR2 SQIVND (reference sequence). V lost 7 bases to trimming and J lost 1 base, with 12 bases between them. DNA for the CDR3: TGTGCCAGTACACCCGACCTAGGCACAGATACGCAGTATTTT. Protein sequence: CASTPDLGTDTQYF.

This clone was recorded only once. The CDR3 sequence is CASSFGTDQPQHF. DNA of the CDR3: TGTGCCAGCAGTTTCGGGACAGATCAGCCCCAGCATTTT. This chain joins TRBV6-5 and TRBJ1-5, with 7 bases that match TRBD1. CDR3 size: 13 residues. Germline V gene sequence: CDR1 MNHEY, CDR2 SVGAGI. V lost 4 bases to trimming and J lost 5 bases; unmatched junction nucleotides: 2.

This clone was counted once. The junction shows a germline mismatch at one end, possibly a read error. The chain links TRBV7-2 to TRBJ2-3, with D uncertain. This CDR3 is built from 14 residues. CDR1 is SGHTA and CDR2 is FQGNSA in the germline V gene. CDR3 amino acids: CASSLSPLTYTQYF. CDR3 sequence (DNA): TGTGCCAGCAGCTTAAGTCCCCTCACATATACGCAGTATTTT.

The gene calls are TRBV7-2 and TRBJ1-6; tentatively, D is TRBD1 (5 bases). The V gene's germline CDR1 is SGHTA and CDR2 FQGNSA. The V gene lost 1 base and the J gene lost 9 bases, with 13 bases spanning the gap. The CDR3 is 15 amino acids. CDR3 in amino acids: CASSLEGRASSPLHF. CDR3 in DNA: TGTGCCAGCAGCTTAGAGGGCAGGGCCAGTTCACCCCTCCACTTT.

The chain recombines TRBV15 with TRBJ2-7; D gene ambiguous. V was clipped by 1 base and J by 5 bases, with 18 bases between them. CDR3 length equals 16 residues. Germline CDR1 and CDR2: LNHNV and YYDKDF (reference sequence). CDR3 nucleotide sequence: TGTGCCACCAGCAGAGGGCCCGCGCGCACGGCGAACGAGCAGTACTTC. It yields the protein CATSRGPARTANEQYF.

In this sample, this clone turned up once. The chain is built from TRBV29-1 and TRBJ2-6; D is unresolved. CDR1 SQVTM and CDR2 ANQGSEA come from the germline V gene. The CDR3 totals 12 residues. V was cut by 1 base and J by 4 bases, with 2 bases left in between. CDR3 sequence: CSVEVGANVLTF. Here the CDR3 DNA reads TGCAGCGTTGAAGTCGGGGCCAACGTCCTGACTTTC.

The chain is built from TRBV6-1 and TRBJ2-7, with 8 bases lining up with TRBD1. Trimming took 8 bases from V and 6 from J; bases not matched to a gene: 9. In germline, CDR1 is MNHNS, CDR2 SASEGT. This CDR3 has 13 residues. The CDR3 reads CASENRGEGEQYF. The CDR3 coding sequence is TGTGCCAGCGAAAACAGGGGGGAAGGCGAGCAGTACTTC.

The chain recombines TRBV5-1 with TRBJ2-3, with D possibly being TRBD2 (6 bases). CDR1 SGHRS and CDR2 YFSETQ come from the germline V gene. The CDR3 loop spans 13 amino acids. V lost 3 bases and J lost 4, with 9 bases in between. The CDR3 protein is CASSSGVADTQYF. CDR3 coding DNA: TGCGCCAGCAGCTCGGGGGTAGCAGATACGCAGTATTTT. The full variable domain, in which reference TRBV5-1 and TRBJ2-3 provide the parts outside the CDR3, is KAGVTQTPRYLIKTRGQQVTLSCSPISGHRSVSWYQQTPGQGLQFLFEYFSETQRNKGNFPGRFSGRQFSNSRSEMNVSTLELGDSALYLCASSSGVADTQYFGPGTRLTVL.

The rearrangement links TRBV4-1 to TRBJ2-2; TRBD2 aligns across 12 bases. With 8 bases clipped from V and 5 bases from J, the junction kept 6 bases outside the gene matches. CDR3 length equals 15 residues. In germline, CDR1 is MGHRA, CDR2 YSYEKL. The CDR3 loop is CASQGLAGQTGELFF. The CDR3 nucleotides read TGCGCCAGCCAAGGACTAGCGGGGCAAACCGGGGAGCTGTTTTTT.

Only a few counts were recorded for this clone. J is TRBJ1-5 and V is TRBV7-2, with D possibly matching TRBD1 (5 bases). This CDR3 is 15 amino acids long. Germline CDR1 is SGHTA and CDR2 is FQGNSA. V lost 5 bases and J lost 6, with 17 bases in between. CDR3 in DNA: TGTGCCAGCAGCCCTGGGACCCGGGAAAGTCAGCCCCAGCATTTT. It codes for CASSPGTRESQPQHF.

The chain joins TRBV19 to TRBJ2-7; TRBD2 agrees at 7 bases. The V and J ends lost 9 bases and 2 bases, in that order; junction bases with no gene match: 7. The CDR3 loop spans 13 amino acids. The germline CDR1 and CDR2 sequences are LNHDA and SQIVND (reference sequence). The CDR3 sequence: CASARGDPYEQYF. The CDR3 nucleotides are TGTGCCAGCGCCCGGGGGGACCCCTACGAGCAGTACTTC.

This chain connects TRBV2 to TRBJ2-4; D not certain. The V end was cut by 4 bases, the J end by 0 bases, with 13 bases between. The germline CDR1 and CDR2 sequences are SNHLY and FYNNEI. The CDR3 is 16 amino acids. The CDR3 spells CASSGDNKGAKNIQYF. In DNA, the CDR3 is TGTGCCAGCAGTGGTGACAATAAAGGAGCCAAAAACATTCAGTACTTC.

V usage is TRBV10-3 and J usage is TRBJ2-7, with 7 nucleotides matching TRBD1. The CDR3 is 20 amino acids. The junction had 23 bases not matched to a gene; V was cut back by 0 bases and J by 6 bases. CDR1 is ENHRY, CDR2 SYGVKD, per germline. The CDR3 DNA sequence: TGTGCCATCAGTGAGTCCGGGGTCGTCGAAAGGGGGCCCCGAGGGGCCGAGCAGTACTTC. It yields the protein CAISESGVVERGPRGAEQYF.

The rearrangement links TRBV10-3 to TRBJ2-3; 9 nucleotides line up with TRBD2. CDR3 size: 17 residues. Losses at the gene ends were 6 bases for V and 1 base for J; bases not matched to a gene: 11. CDR1 is ENHRY and CDR2 is SYGVKD in the germline V gene. DNA for the CDR3: TGTGCCATCAGGGACCTAGGGGCGGGGGGGCGCACAGATACGCAGTATTTT. This translates into CAIRDLGAGGRTDTQYF.

This clone was picked up a small number of times. The genes are TRBV29-1 and TRBJ2-1; D is unresolved. The germline V gene encodes CDR1 SQVTM and CDR2 ANQGSEA. This CDR3 contains 16 residues. V was clipped by 4 bases and J by 0 bases, with 16 bases between them. In DNA form, the CDR3 reads TGCAGCGTTGTTGGTAGCCCATCCACCTCCTACAATGAGCAGTTCTTC. Translation gives CSVVGSPSTSYNEQFF.

V and J are TRBV7-9 and TRBJ1-1; a weak D match, TRBD1 (6 bases). The CDR3 length is 14 residues. V was trimmed by 4 bases and J by 2 bases, leaving 11 bases between them. Per germline, CDR1 SEHNR and CDR2 FQNEAQ (reference sequence). The CDR3 nucleotides read TGTGCCAGCAGCTCCGGACAGTTTAACACTGAAGCTTTCTTT. Its translation is CASSSGQFNTEAFF.

This rearrangement joins TRBV6-6 to TRBJ2-2; D uncertain. The germline V and J ends were trimmed by 4 bases and 5 bases, with 2 bases remaining between them. Germline CDR1 is MNHNY and CDR2 is SVGAGI (reference sequence). This CDR3 has 11 amino acids. The CDR3 here is CASSWTGELFF. Written as DNA, the CDR3 is TGTGCCAGCAGTTGGACCGGGGAGCTGTTTTTT.

The rearrangement links TRBV6-6 to TRBJ2-5, with D unresolved. Trimming left V 2 bases short and J 4 bases short, with 2 bases between. The CDR3 is made up of 11 amino acids. CDR1 is MNHNY and CDR2 is SVGAGI in the germline V gene (reference sequence). CDR3 region: CASSYGETQYF. CDR3 bases: TGTGCCAGCAGTTACGGAGAGACCCAGTACTTC.

The rearrangement uses TRBV5-4 and TRBJ2-5; 10 nucleotides align to TRBD2. The germline CDR1 and CDR2 sequences are SGHNT and YYREEE (reference sequence). The CDR3 consists of 14 residues. V dropped 4 bases and J dropped 3; count of bases not matched to a gene: 3. Here the CDR3 reads CASSPGTSEETQYF. CDR3 sequence (DNA): TGTGCCAGCAGCCCCGGGACTAGCGAAGAGACCCAGTACTTC.